This TCR beta chain was captured by sequencing in a study of blood T cell repertoires in COVID-19. CDR1 SGHRS and CDR2 YFSETQ come from the germline V gene. This CDR3 region has 13 residues. J gave up 5 bases and V 4 bases, and 5 bases lay outside the gene matches. Some clones are missing from TCRdb's copy, which holds only in-frame ones; the method was immunoSEQ multiplex PCR. The sample contains about 180,000 clones, over 60% of which appear only once. J is TRBJ2-5 and V is TRBV5-1; 7 bases agree with TRBD1. Sequences were obtained from peripheral blood. This TCR derives from a woman aged 70 to 79 with acute or convalescent COVID-19. The CDR3, as DNA: TGCGCCAGCAGCCAGGGGGTTCGGGAGACCCAGTACTTC. Protein: CASSQGVRETQYF.